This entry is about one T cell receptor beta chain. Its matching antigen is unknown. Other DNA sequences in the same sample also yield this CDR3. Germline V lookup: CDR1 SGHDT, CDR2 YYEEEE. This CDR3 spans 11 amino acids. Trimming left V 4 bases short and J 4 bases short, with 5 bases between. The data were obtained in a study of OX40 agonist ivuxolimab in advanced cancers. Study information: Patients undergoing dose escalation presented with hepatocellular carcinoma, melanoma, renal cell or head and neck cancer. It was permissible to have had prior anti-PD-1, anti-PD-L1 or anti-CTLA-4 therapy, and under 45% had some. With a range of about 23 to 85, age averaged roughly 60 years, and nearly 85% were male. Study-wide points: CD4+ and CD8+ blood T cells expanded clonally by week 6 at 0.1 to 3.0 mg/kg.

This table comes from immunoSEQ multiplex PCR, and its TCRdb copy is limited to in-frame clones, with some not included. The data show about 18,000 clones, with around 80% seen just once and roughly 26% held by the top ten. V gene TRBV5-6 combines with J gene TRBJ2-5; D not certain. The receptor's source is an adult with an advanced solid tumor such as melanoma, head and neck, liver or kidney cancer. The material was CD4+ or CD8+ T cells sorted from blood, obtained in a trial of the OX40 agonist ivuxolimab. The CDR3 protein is CASSLAETQYF. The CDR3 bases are TGTGCCAGCAGCCTTGCAGAGACCCAGTACTTC. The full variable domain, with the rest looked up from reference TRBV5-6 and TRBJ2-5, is DAGVTQSPTHLIKTRGQQVTLRCSPKSGHDTVSWYQQALGQGPQFIFQYYEEEERQRGNFPDRFSGHQFPNYSSELNVNALLLGDSALYLCASSLAETQYFGPGTRLLVL.